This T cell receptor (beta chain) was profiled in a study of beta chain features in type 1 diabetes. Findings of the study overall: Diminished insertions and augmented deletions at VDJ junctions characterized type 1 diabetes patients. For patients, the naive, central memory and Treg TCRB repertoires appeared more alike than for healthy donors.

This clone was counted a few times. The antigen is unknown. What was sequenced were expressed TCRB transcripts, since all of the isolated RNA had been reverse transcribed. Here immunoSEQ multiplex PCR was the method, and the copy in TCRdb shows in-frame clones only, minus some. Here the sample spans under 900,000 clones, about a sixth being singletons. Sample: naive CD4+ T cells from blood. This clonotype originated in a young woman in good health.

CDR3 nucleotides: TGTGCCAGCAGATCCCGGGACAGGGGTGTCGGCTACACCTTC. It specifies CASRSRDRGVGYTF. The rearrangement joins TRBV28 to TRBJ1-2, with 10 positions matching TRBD1. Germline CDR1 reads MDHEN; CDR2 reads SYDVKM. J lost 8 bases, V lost 6 bases, and 9 bases had no gene match. This CDR3 region has 14 residues.